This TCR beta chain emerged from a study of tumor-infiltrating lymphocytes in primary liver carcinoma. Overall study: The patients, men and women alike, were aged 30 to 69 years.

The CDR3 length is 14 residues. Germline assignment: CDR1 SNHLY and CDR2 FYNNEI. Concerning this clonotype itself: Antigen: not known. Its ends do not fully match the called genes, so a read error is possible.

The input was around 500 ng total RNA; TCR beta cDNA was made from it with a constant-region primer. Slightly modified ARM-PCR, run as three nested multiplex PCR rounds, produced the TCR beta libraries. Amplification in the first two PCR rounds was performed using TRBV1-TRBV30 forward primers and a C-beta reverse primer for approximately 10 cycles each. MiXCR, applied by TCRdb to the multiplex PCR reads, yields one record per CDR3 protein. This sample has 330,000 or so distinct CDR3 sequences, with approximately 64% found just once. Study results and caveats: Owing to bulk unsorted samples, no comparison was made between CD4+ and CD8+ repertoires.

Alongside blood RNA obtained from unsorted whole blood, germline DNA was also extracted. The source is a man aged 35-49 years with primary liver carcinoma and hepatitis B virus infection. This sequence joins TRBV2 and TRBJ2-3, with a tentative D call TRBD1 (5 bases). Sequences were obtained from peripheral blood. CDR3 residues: CASSESRQTGTQYF. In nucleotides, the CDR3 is TGTGCCAGCAGTGAATCGAGGCAAACAGGTACGCAGTATTTT.